The rows below give T cell receptor beta chains drawn from one sample of a study of radiotherapy plus CTLA-4 blockade in lung cancer. Produced via immunoSEQ multiplex PCR; TCRdb's table is partial and in-frame only. Of roughly 45,000 clones detected, approximately 62% appear once; the ten largest clones hold roughly 18%. Sequences were derived from peripheral blood, sampled from a patient treated with radiotherapy plus ipilimumab. Receptor source: a human donor with non-small cell lung cancer who had a partial response to radiotherapy plus ipilimumab. CDR3s include the opening cysteine and the closing phenylalanine or tryptophan.

CDR3aa,v_gene
CASSARQKISNEQFF,TRBV7-2
CASSQPGTPQYF,TRBV23-1
CASSLRGGTGGQETQYF,TRBV7-2
CAWSDRGDEQYF,TRBV30
CASSQAPRAWTGNTIYF,TRBV4-1
CASSRADNQPQHF,TRBV7-8
CASSPPQGIYGYTF,TRBV18
CASSYSRQARYNEQFF,TRBV6-6
CASSFTADTEAFF,TRBV18
CASSPRKFYEQYF,TRBV27
CASSIDRAGETQYF,TRBV11-1
CASSLPGMNTEAFF,TRBV16
CAISAWGEHEQFF,TRBV10-3
CASTWTSGSTDTQYF,TRBV9
CASSLGPGQGVSEAFF,TRBV7-2
CSVERRASGELFF,TRBV29-1
CASSVPGSYEQYF,TRBV25-1
CASSVGQGAPGGYTF,TRBV9
CASGRREYNEQFF,TRBV9
CASSFRYQETQYF,TRBV11-3
CASRNTFTGTSVLDNEQFF,TRBV7-8
CASSAEQGAWETQYF,TRBV18
CASSSSGRTDTQYF,TRBV9
CASSSTGAVSYNEQFF,TRBV7-9
CASSLRGGGFDEQFF,TRBV11-2
CSVGGSRDFPTDTQYF,TRBV29-1
CAWSQTTGSTNEKLFF,TRBV30
CASSAVQGSIGEAFF,TRBV9
CASSPLAGNQETQYF,TRBV5-6
CASRGMLPTNEAFF,TRBV27
CARNTPTGKGCGYTF,TRBV19
CASSTPTGEYEQYF,TRBV6-5
CATGQGLTQYF,TRBV10-1
CAWQGVDYGYTF,TRBV30
CASSDPGEKAFF,TRBV7-2
CASSLVPSSEQYF,TRBV7-3
CAWSPGLAGPDTQYF,TRBV30
CASTPGNNEQFF,TRBV5-6
CASSLGLSQYEQYF,TRBV7-9
CASSSSGVGNQPQHF,TRBV5-4
CASKGGPGTGELFF,TRBV7-3
CASSLDTRYEQYF,TRBV6-5
CASKKGGDYDEQYF,TRBV6-1
CASSEGPRGLAVNEQFF,TRBV10-2
CASTQGESNYGYTF,TRBV25-1
CSVDAGSYEQYF,TRBV29-1
CASSLTETNTGELFF,TRBV5-1